Described below is a single TCR beta chain sequence and its context. CDR3 length: 16 amino acids. CDR1 is MDHEN and CDR2 is SYDVKM in the germline V gene. Deletions cut 3 bases from V and 4 bases from J, with 16 bases between. The data were taken from a study of spatial heterogeneity in lung cancer. MiXCR, applied by TCRdb to the 5' RACE reads, yields one record per CDR3 protein. Of tens of thousands of distinct CDR3 sequences in the sample, approximately 20% were seen once. Time point: sample taken at primary tumor resection. Unsorted whole RNA of tumor, nontumor lung or frozen PBMC was sequenced. Material: PBMCs, obtained at surgery. The V and J genes are TRBV28 and TRBJ2-1, with D possibly matching TRBD2 (6 bases). This sequence was found in a male donor with early-stage non-small cell lung cancer. CDR3 bases: TGTGCCAGCAGTTTCCCCCGGGACTTCGGGTACAATGAGCAGTTCTTC. It yields the protein CASSFPRDFGYNEQFF.